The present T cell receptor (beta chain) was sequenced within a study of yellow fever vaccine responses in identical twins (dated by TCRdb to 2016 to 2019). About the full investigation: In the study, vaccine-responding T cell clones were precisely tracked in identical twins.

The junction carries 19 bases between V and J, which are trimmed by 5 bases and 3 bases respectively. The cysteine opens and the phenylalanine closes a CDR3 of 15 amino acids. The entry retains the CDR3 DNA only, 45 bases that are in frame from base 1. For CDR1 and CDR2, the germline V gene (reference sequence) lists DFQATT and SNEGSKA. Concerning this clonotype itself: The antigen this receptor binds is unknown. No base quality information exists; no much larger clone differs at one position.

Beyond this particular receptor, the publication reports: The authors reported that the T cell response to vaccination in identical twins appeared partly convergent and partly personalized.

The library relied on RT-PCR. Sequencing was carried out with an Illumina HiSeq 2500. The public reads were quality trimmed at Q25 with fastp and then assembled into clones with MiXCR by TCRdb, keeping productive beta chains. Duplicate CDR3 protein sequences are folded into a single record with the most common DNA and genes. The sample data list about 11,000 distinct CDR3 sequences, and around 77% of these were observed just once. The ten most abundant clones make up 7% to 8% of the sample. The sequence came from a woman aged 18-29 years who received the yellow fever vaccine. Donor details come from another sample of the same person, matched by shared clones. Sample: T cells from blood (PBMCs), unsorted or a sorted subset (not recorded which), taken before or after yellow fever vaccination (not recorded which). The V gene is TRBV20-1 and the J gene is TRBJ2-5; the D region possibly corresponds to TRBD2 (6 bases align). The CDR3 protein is CSAPRWGGAEETQYF. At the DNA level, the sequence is TGCAGTGCTCCCCGATGGGGCGGGGCCGAAGAGACCCAGTACTTC.